This entry describes one T cell receptor (beta chain). The CDR3 covers 15 residues. Germline CDR1 reads SGHTA; CDR2 reads FQGNSA. Trimming removed 2 bases from V and 11 bases from J; junction bases left unmatched: 10. This sample was taken from a study of blood T cell repertoires in COVID-19. Overall study context: Specimens from acute and convalescent COVID-19 originated in the United States, Italy and Spain. From T cells, B-cell-depleted T cells, or PBMCs came the material, which was cDNA or gDNA.

Per the original methods: Researchers report that nucleated cell counts were estimated from reference gene primer amplification. This table comes from immunoSEQ multiplex PCR, and its TCRdb copy is limited to in-frame clones, with some not included. That table supplies the V and J calls and clone size; D and trimming were determined from the DNA. This table has around 13,000 clones, 80% to 95% appearing once. The sample was peripheral blood. This receptor was identified in a human donor in a cohort sampled during active COVID-19. The chain uses TRBV7-2 and TRBJ2-5, with 11 bases lining up with TRBD2. As DNA, the CDR3 is TGTGCCAGCAGCTTAAATAGCGGGGGGGCTCTGAGTCAGTACTTC. Translation gives CASSLNSGGALSQYF.